Here is one TCR beta chain with its context. Profiled with immunoSEQ multiplex PCR; TCRdb holds only in-frame clones, not every one. The sample comprises some 320,000 clones, 70% to 90% of which are singletons, and more than 6.5% rests with the top ten. This record comes from a study of blood T cell repertoires in COVID-19. For the study at large: Acute-phase and convalescent COVID-19 samples originated in the United States, Italy and Spain.

V shed 4 bases and J shed 8 bases, with 14 bases lying between them. CDR1 is SQVTM, CDR2 ANQGSEA, per germline. This CDR3 has 12 amino acids. The clonotype was recovered from a woman in her 30s who had recovered from COVID-19. The chain has TRBV29-1 and TRBJ1-2; D is perhaps TRBD1 (5 bases). The sample consisted of peripheral blood. In DNA, the CDR3 is TGCAGCGTTGCGGAGGGGCGCTGGGGCTACACCTTC. Translating it yields CSVAEGRWGYTF.